This T cell receptor (beta chain) was recorded in a study of blood T cells in healthy people across ages. Study-level background: Capture via template switching afforded approximately one barcoded beta molecule per two T cells.

This clonotype appeared a single time. No antigen is known for it. Points from the study as a whole: Unsorted PBMCs prevented conclusive naive versus antigen-experienced comparison.

Through a sample-barcoded 5' primer and a J-beta primer mix, a second PCR was run for roughly 6 to 12 cycles. Each of the cDNA molecules was tagged by a template-switch adaptor with 12 random nucleotides. TCRdb redid the calling of the 5' RACE reads with MiXCR, one entry per CDR3 protein. The sample records 650,000 or so distinct CDR3 sequences, approximately 52% being singletons. The sample was blood. The origin of this receptor is a woman aged 80 or over in good health.

CDR3 in amino acids: CSVRGGGMGLETQYF. CDR3 nucleotide sequence: TGCAGCGTTAGAGGCGGCGGGATGGGGTTAGAGACCCAGTACTTC. This chain links TRBV29-1 with TRBJ2-4; the D gene is possibly TRBD2 (6 bases). The J call may be wrong; the DNA end is better matched by TRBJ2-5. The length of the CDR3 is 15 residues. The germline V gene has CDR1 SQVTM and CDR2 ANQGSEA.